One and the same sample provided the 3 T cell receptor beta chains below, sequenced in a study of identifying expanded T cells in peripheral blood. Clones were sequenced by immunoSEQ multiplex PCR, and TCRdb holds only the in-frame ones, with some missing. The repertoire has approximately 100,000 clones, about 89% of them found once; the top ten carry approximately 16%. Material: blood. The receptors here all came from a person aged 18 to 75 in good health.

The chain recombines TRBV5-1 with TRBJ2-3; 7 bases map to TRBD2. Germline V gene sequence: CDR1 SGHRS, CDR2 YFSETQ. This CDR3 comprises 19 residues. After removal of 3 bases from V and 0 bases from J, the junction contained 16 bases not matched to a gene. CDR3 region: CASSSIGLAARTSTDTQYF. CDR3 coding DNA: TGCGCCAGCAGCTCCATAGGGCTAGCGGCCCGGACAAGCACAGATACGCAGTATTTT.

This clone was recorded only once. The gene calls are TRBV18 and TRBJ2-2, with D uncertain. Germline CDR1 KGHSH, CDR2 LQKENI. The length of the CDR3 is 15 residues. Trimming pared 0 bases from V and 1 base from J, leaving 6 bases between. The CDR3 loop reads CASSPPGLNTGELFF. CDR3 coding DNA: TGTGCCAGCTCACCACCAGGGTTGAACACCGGGGAGCTGTTTTTT.

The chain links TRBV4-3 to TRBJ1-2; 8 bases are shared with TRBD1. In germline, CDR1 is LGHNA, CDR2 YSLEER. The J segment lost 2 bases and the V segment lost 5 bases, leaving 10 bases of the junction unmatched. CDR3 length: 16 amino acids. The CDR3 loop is CASSAPETGVNYGYTF. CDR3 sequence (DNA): TGCGCCAGCAGCGCTCCTGAGACAGGGGTCAACTATGGCTACACCTTC.